One sample yielded the 27 T cell receptor beta chains listed below, sequenced in a study of T-cell memory formation after mild COVID-19. TCRdb itself ran the 5' RACE reads through MiXCR, one entry per CDR3 protein. Of about 400,000 distinct CDR3 sequences in the sample, more than 15% were seen once. The sequenced sample was PBMCs or a T cell subset sorted from them (not recorded which). The receptors here all came from a man younger than 35 who had mild COVID-19 (a few samples of this study predate the infection). Cell type and time point are not known.

The V gene is TRBV7-8, the J gene TRBJ2-3, with a weak D call TRBD1 (5 bases). V was clipped by 4 bases and J by 0 bases, with 11 bases between them. From germline, CDR1 is SGHVS and CDR2 FQNEAQ. The length of the CDR3 is 15 residues. CDR3 protein: CASSSHRISTDTQYF. The CDR3 DNA follows: TGTGCCAGCAGCTCTCACAGGATAAGCACAGATACGCAGTATTTT.

This clonotype has only a few counts. The junction does not match germline at one end; this may be a read error. V gene TRBV11-2 combines with J gene TRBJ2-1, with TRBD1 identical over 8 bases. Germline V gene lookup returns CDR1 SGHAT and CDR2 FQNNGV. The CDR3 extends over 11 amino acids. The CDR3 nucleotides are TGTGCCAGCAGCTTAATGACAGGGGAGATCTTC. This encodes CASSLMTGEIF.

This clonotype was observed a handful of times. This chain links TRBV6-4 with TRBJ2-7; 10 positions agree with TRBD2. The CDR3 is 16 residues long. Germline V CDR1 and CDR2: MRHNA, SNTAGT. Trimming removed 5 bases from V and 2 bases from J; junction bases left unmatched: 9. CDR3 bases: TGTGCCAGCAGTCCTGAGCGGGGGGGCTTTACCTACGAGCAGTACTTC. Translating it yields CASSPERGGFTYEQYF.

This clonotype has a count of ten or more. The rearrangement links TRBV6-5 to TRBJ1-2; the D gene is possibly TRBD1 (5 bases). The CDR3 totals 13 residues. CDR1 is MNHEY and CDR2 is SVGAGI in the germline V gene. V lost 5 bases and J lost 8, with 15 bases in between. CDR3: CASSLPRGRGYTF. The CDR3 DNA reads TGTGCCAGCAGTCTCCCACGGGGACGGGGCTACACCTTC.

This clonotype was counted many times. This sequence joins TRBV6-1 and TRBJ2-2, with a weak D call TRBD1 (6 bases). The CDR3 has 16 amino acids. V was pared by 7 bases and J by 2 bases, with 17 bases between. In germline, CDR1 is MNHNS, CDR2 SASEGT. Here the CDR3 reads CASNSRGGFNTGELFF. CDR3 nucleotide sequence: TGTGCCAGCAATAGCAGGGGTGGATTCAACACCGGGGAGCTGTTTTTT.

This clonotype was found a few times. V gene TRBV10-1 combines with J gene TRBJ2-1, with no clear D. Germline CDR1 is WNHNN and CDR2 is SYGVQD (reference sequence). This CDR3 region has 14 residues. V shed 2 bases and J shed 10 bases, with 15 bases lying between them. The CDR3 protein is CASSETASRDEQFF. The DNA for the CDR3 is TGCGCCAGCAGTGAGACGGCCTCGCGAGACGAGCAGTTCTTC.

This rearrangement joins TRBV7-8 to TRBJ1-5; 9 bases are a match to TRBD1. The germline V gene has CDR1 SGHVS and CDR2 FQNEAQ. Germline trimming cut 3 bases from V and 4 bases from J; bases unmatched to any gene: 7. The CDR3 consists of 16 residues. CDR3 sequence (DNA): TGTGCCAGCAGCTTCCAATCGGGACAGGGAAATCAGCCCCAGCATTTT. Residues: CASSFQSGQGNQPQHF.

This clonotype was counted only a few times. The J gene is TRBJ1-1, the V gene TRBV5-1, with no clear D. CDR1 and CDR2 (germline): SGHRS, YFSETQ. CDR3 length: 14 residues. V lost 0 bases and J lost 1, with 7 bases in between. The DNA for the CDR3 is TGCGCCAGCAGCTTGGTTCAGGCGAACACTGAAGCTTTCTTT. This codes for CASSLVQANTEAFF.

The chain uses TRBV20-1 and TRBJ1-1; no firm D call. V was cut by 2 bases and J by 0 bases, with 7 bases left in between. The CDR3 runs 13 residues. Germline values: CDR1 DFQATT, CDR2 SNEGSKA (reference sequence). CDR3 amino acids: CSARITVNTEAFF. DNA for the CDR3: TGCAGTGCTAGAATTACAGTGAACACTGAAGCTTTCTTT.

This clonotype was counted only a few times. V usage is TRBV6-2 or TRBV6-3 and J usage is TRBJ1-5, with D possibly TRBD1 on 5 matching bases. CDR3 length: 13 amino acids. V was shortened by 5 bases and J by 6 bases, with 11 bases between the two germline ends. CDR1 MNHEY and CDR2 SVGEGT come from the germline V gene. CDR3 nucleotide sequence: TGTGCCAGCAGTCTCAGGGACCTTCAGCCCCAGCATTTT. It is translated as CASSLRDLQPQHF.

The table lists this clonotype with a few counts. This chain connects TRBV20-1 to TRBJ2-5; D gene uncertain. CDR1 is DFQATT and CDR2 is SNEGSKA in the germline V gene (reference sequence). The CDR3 length is 13 residues. The V and J ends lost 2 bases and 3 bases respectively, with 10 bases between them. CDR3 nucleotides: TGCAGTGCTAGATCTGACAAGAAAGAGACCCAGTACTTC. Translation: CSARSDKKETQYF.

This clonotype has just a few counts. The rearrangement uses TRBV5-1 and TRBJ1-4; D possibly corresponds to TRBD1 (5 bases). Germline-derived CDR1 and CDR2 are SGHRS and YFSETQ. The CDR3 totals 14 residues. Trimming stripped 4 bases from V and 5 bases from J, with 12 bases between. CDR3 amino acids: CASSTGLPNEKLFF. As DNA, the CDR3 is TGCGCCAGCAGCACGGGACTGCCAAATGAAAAACTGTTTTTT.

The chain couples TRBV7-2 to TRBJ1-2; 9 nucleotides match TRBD1. The CDR3 sequence is 14 residues long. Germline V gene sequence: CDR1 SGHTA, CDR2 FQGNSA. V dropped 8 bases and J dropped 2; count of bases not matched to a gene: 6. CDR3: CASERDRGNYGYTF. The CDR3 bases are TGTGCCAGCGAGCGCGACAGGGGGAACTATGGCTACACCTTC. Full variable domain (remainder filled in from reference TRBV7-2 and TRBJ1-2): GAGVSQSPSNKVTEKGKDVELRCDPISGHTALYWYRQSLGQGLEFLIYFQGNSAPDKSGLPSDRFSAERTGGSVSTLTIQRTQQEDSAVYLCASERDRGNYGYTFGSGTRLTVV.

The chain employs TRBV6-5 and TRBJ2-3, with 9 bases matching TRBD2. Trimming at V came to 6 bases and at J to 5 bases, leaving 6 bases not matched to a gene. CDR1 is MNHEY and CDR2 is SVGAGI in the germline V gene. The CDR3 extends over 14 amino acids. In DNA form, the CDR3 reads TGTGCCAGCAGAAGGTCACTAGCGGGAGATACGCAGTATTTT. This sequence encodes CASRRSLAGDTQYF.

This clonotype was counted a few times. This chain links TRBV4-2 with TRBJ2-2, with 7 nucleotides matching TRBD1. The germline V gene encodes CDR1 LGHNA and CDR2 YNFKEQ. With V trimmed by 7 bases and J by 1 base, 6 bases remained unmatched. The CDR3 totals 15 residues. In DNA, the CDR3 is TGTGCCAGCACCCCGACAGGGAAGAACACCGGGGAGCTGTTTTTT. It specifies CASTPTGKNTGELFF.

This clonotype was observed a few times. The genes are TRBV2 and TRBJ1-5; D is unclear. Germline V gene data show CDR1 as SNHLY and CDR2 as FYNNEI. The CDR3 runs 14 residues. V was trimmed by 7 bases and J by 1 base, leaving 11 bases between them. The CDR3 DNA reads as TGTGCCAGCACCCCGACGAACAGCAATCAGCCCCAGCATTTT. Its translation: CASTPTNSNQPQHF.

The chain has TRBV7-9 and TRBJ1-2; D gene ambiguous. V dropped 2 bases and J dropped 0 bases, with 10 bases sitting between them. Germline assignment: CDR1 SEHNR and CDR2 FQNEAQ (reference sequence). The CDR3 contains 15 residues. The CDR3 sequence: CASSLSTLPNYGYTF. The CDR3 DNA sequence: TGTGCCAGCAGCTTAAGTACGTTACCTAACTATGGCTACACCTTC.

The sample holds a few counts of this clonotype. V and J are TRBV30 and TRBJ1-2; unclear D gene. The CDR3 length is 14 residues. V was trimmed by 4 bases and J by 3 bases, leaving 15 bases between them. Per germline, CDR1 GTSNPN and CDR2 SVGIG (reference sequence). The CDR3 spells CAWKEWSAYYGYTF. The CDR3 DNA is TGTGCCTGGAAGGAATGGTCCGCTTACTATGGCTACACCTTC.

This clonotype was observed a handful of times. The CDR3 region is CASSQDRGLRYNEQFF. The CDR3 DNA reads as TGCGCCAGCAGCCAAGATCGAGGGCTTAGGTACAATGAGCAGTTCTTC. J is TRBJ2-1 and V is TRBV4-3; D may be TRBD2 (5 bases). Germline lookup yields CDR1 LGHNA and CDR2 YSLEER. V lost 0 bases and J 4 bases, leaving 13 bases between the germline ends. The CDR3 contains 16 residues.

In its sample, this clonotype was seen a few times. This rearrangement joins TRBV19 to TRBJ2-2; D ambiguous. CDR3 size: 13 residues. Trimming removed 9 bases at V and 2 bases at J, with 10 bases between. Germline V CDR1 and CDR2: LNHDA, SQIVND (reference sequence). The CDR3, as DNA: TGTGCCAGCCGCCGGGTCAACACCGGGGAGCTGTTTTTT. Protein: CASRRVNTGELFF.

This clonotype was counted many times. The CDR3, as DNA: TGTGCCAGCAGCCATATTAGAGGCTACGAGCAGTACTTC. The encoded protein is CASSHIRGYEQYF. The chain combines TRBV3-1 with TRBJ2-7; D not resolved. The CDR3 sequence is 13 residues long. V was cut by 3 bases and J by 3 bases, with 9 bases left in between. Germline V CDR1 and CDR2: LGHDT, YNNKEL (reference sequence).

The genes are TRBV18 and TRBJ2-7, with TRBD1 identical over 10 bases. This CDR3 region has 15 residues. After removal of 3 bases from V and 0 bases from J, the junction contained 2 bases not matched to a gene. In germline, CDR1 is KGHSH, CDR2 LQKENI. As DNA, the CDR3 is TGTGCCAGCTCACCTAGGGACAGGGGCTCCTACGAGCAGTACGTC. Its translation: CASSPRDRGSYEQYV.

This sequence joins TRBV7-9 and TRBJ2-3, with a tentative D call TRBD1 (6 bases). Germline V CDR1 and CDR2: SEHNR, FQNEAQ (reference sequence). CDR3 length equals 15 residues. Trimming took 5 bases from V and 1 from J, leaving 13 bases between them. The CDR3 bases are TGTGCCAGCAGCCTAGGGGGTAGCGGCACAGATACGCAGTATTTT. It encodes CASSLGGSGTDTQYF.

The CDR3 DNA follows: TGTGCCAGCAGCCAAGGGGGGAGAGCTGGAAACACCATATATTTT. Translation gives CASSQGGRAGNTIYF. V is TRBV3-1 and J is TRBJ1-3, with D perhaps TRBD1 (5 bases). V shed 1 base and J shed 2 bases, with 9 bases lying between them. The CDR3 sequence is 15 residues long. Germline V gene sequence: CDR1 LGHDT, CDR2 YNNKEL (reference sequence). Combining the CDR3 with reference TRBV3-1 and TRBJ1-3 gives the whole variable domain DTAVSQTPKYLVTQMGNDKSIKCEQNLGHDTMYWYKQDSKKFLKIMFSYNNKELIINETVPNRFSPKSPDKAHLNLHINSLELGDSAVYFCASSQGGRAGNTIYFGEGSWLTVV.

The CDR3: CSALKATEGETQYF. The CDR3 nucleotides read TGCAGTGCTTTAAAGGCAACCGAGGGGGAGACCCAGTACTTC. The chain uses TRBV20-1 and TRBJ2-5; D is possibly TRBD1 or TRBD2 (5 bases each). Germline lookup yields CDR1 DFQATT and CDR2 SNEGSKA (reference sequence). Trimming shortened V by 5 bases and J by 5 bases, and 18 bases separated the two germline ends. The CDR3 covers 14 residues.

CDR3: CAWSVGTDTQYF. The CDR3 region has the DNA TGTGCCTGGAGTGTCGGGACAGATACGCAGTATTTT. The chain links TRBV30 to TRBJ2-3, with D unresolved. Germline V gene data show CDR1 as GTSNPN and CDR2 as SVGIG (reference sequence). The CDR3 is made up of 12 amino acids. With 0 bases removed from V and 3 bases from J, the gap between germline ends came to 4 bases.

This clonotype occurred many times. V and J are TRBV7-9 and TRBJ2-2; 11 bases are shared with TRBD2. This CDR3 has 15 residues. Germline CDR1 SEHNR, CDR2 FQNEAQ (reference sequence). With 6 bases clipped from V and 4 bases from J, the junction kept 4 bases outside the gene matches. The CDR3 reads CASRPGLAGTGELFF. The CDR3 DNA reads TGTGCCAGCAGACCTGGACTAGCGGGCACCGGGGAGCTGTTTTTT.